This T cell receptor (beta chain) was profiled in a study of metastatic and nonmetastatic thyroid tumors. Germline assignment: CDR1 MNHEY and CDR2 SVGEGT. This CDR3 spans 15 amino acids. The V end lost 8 bases, the J end lost 3 bases, and 20 bases lay between the germline ends. Thyroid surgery had not been preceded by any treatment in any patient. TCRdb re-processed the PCR reads through MiXCR. Among 30,000 to 40,000 clones listed, roughly a third were seen once. Sequenced: tumor tissue. The source of this sequence is a female donor with papillary thyroid cancer or a benign thyroid nodule (not recorded which). Some clones in this sample may be carry-over from other donors' samples. The chain has TRBV6-2 or TRBV6-3 and TRBJ2-7; D may be TRBD2 (6 bases). This CDR3 reads CASRTIRGVSYEQYF. In DNA form, the CDR3 reads TGTGCCAGCCGTACGATTCGCGGGGTTAGCTACGAGCAGTACTTC.